Each of the 3 T cell receptor beta chains below was sequenced from the same sample in a study of spatial heterogeneity in lung cancer. TCRdb re-called the 5' RACE reads with MiXCR, one entry per CDR3 protein. The top ten clones hold roughly 30% of a sample with 10,000 to 11,000 distinct CDR3 sequences, approximately 25% of them seen once. Specified time point: sample taken at primary tumor resection. Unsorted whole RNA of tumor, nontumor lung or frozen PBMC was sequenced. The specimen was PBMCs, collected at surgery. The receptors were gathered from a female donor with early-stage non-small cell lung cancer.

The rearrangement links TRBV7-2 to TRBJ1-5; D uncertain. V shed 3 bases and J shed 0 bases, with 6 bases lying between them. Germline V gene lookup returns CDR1 SGHTA and CDR2 FQGNSA. The CDR3 runs to 14 residues. CDR3 nucleotide sequence: TGTGCCAGCAGCTTTCAATCTAGCAATCAGCCCCAGCATTTT. Its translation: CASSFQSSNQPQHF.

The gene calls are TRBV4-3 and TRBJ2-1, with a possible D match to TRBD2 (5 bases). Per the germline V gene, CDR1 is LGHNA and CDR2 is YSLEER. V gave up 0 bases and J gave up 5 bases, with 20 bases separating them. There are 18 residues in the CDR3. The CDR3 sequence is CASSQDSSVQIGNNEQFF. CDR3 coding DNA: TGCGCCAGCAGCCAAGATAGCAGCGTTCAAATCGGGAACAATGAGCAGTTCTTC.

The chain has TRBV19 and TRBJ1-1; D remains unclear. CDR3 length: 13 residues. Germline V gene sequence: CDR1 LNHDA, CDR2 SQIVND (reference sequence). Trimming took off 3 bases at V and 1 base at J, with 6 bases between the two ends. The CDR3 DNA follows: TGTGCCAGTAGTATTCCCTCGAACACTGAAGCTTTCTTT. Protein product: CASSIPSNTEAFF.